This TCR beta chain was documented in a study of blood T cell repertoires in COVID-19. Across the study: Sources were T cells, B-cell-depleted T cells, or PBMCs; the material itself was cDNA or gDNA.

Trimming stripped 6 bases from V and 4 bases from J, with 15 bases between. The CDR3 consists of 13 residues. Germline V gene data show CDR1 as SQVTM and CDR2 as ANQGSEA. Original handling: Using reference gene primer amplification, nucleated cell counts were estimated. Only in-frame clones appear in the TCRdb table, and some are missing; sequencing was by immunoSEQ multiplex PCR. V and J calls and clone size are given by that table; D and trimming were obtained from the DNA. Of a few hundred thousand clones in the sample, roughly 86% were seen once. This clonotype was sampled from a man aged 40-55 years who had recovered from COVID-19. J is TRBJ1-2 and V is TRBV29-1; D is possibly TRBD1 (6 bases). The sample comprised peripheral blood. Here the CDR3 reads CSVNPTGLYGYTF. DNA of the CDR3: TGCAGCGTCAACCCGACAGGCCTCTATGGCTACACCTTC. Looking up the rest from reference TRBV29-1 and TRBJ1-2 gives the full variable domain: SAVISQKPSRDICQRGTSLTIQCQVDSQVTMMFWYRQQPGQSLTLIATANQGSEATYESGFVIDKFPISRPNLTFSTLTVSNMSPEDSSIYLCSVNPTGLYGYTFGSGTRLTVV.